The 15 T cell receptor beta chains given below trace back to one sample, sequenced in a study of CD8+ T cells in alopecia areata. RNA was extracted and reverse transcribed into cDNA as the sequencing template. Clones were sequenced by immunoSEQ multiplex PCR, and TCRdb holds only the in-frame ones, with some missing. This sample has some 51,000 clones, with around 96% found just once. The sequences come from CD8+ T cells sorted from blood, collected at week 0. These receptor sequences come from a human donor with alopecia areata.

The J gene is TRBJ2-5, the V gene TRBV12-5, with TRBD1 identical over 10 bases. This CDR3 contains 16 residues. Trimming removed 4 bases from V and 3 bases from J; junction bases left unmatched: 8. In germline, CDR1 is LGHNT, CDR2 FRNRAP. CDR3 residues: CASGWRTGGNKETQYF. CDR3 nucleotides: TGTGCTAGTGGTTGGAGGACAGGGGGAAATAAAGAGACCCAGTACTTC.

The gene calls are TRBV4-3 and TRBJ1-2; D call uncertain. Germline V gene data show CDR1 as LGHNA and CDR2 as YSLEER. This CDR3 is 15 amino acids long. V dropped 0 bases and J dropped 4 bases, with 12 bases sitting between them. As DNA, the CDR3 is TGCGCCAGCAGCCAAGATCAAGTCTCCATCTATGGCTACACCTTC. Protein sequence: CASSQDQVSIYGYTF.

This sequence joins TRBV7-8 and TRBJ2-7; 7 bases are shared with TRBD2. This CDR3 is 15 amino acids long. Losses at the gene ends were 5 bases for V and 6 bases for J; bases not matched to a gene: 13. CDR1 and CDR2 from the germline V gene are SGHVS and FQNEAQ. DNA for the CDR3: TGTGCCAGCAGCCCATCGGTGGGGAGGGCAACCGAGCAGTACTTC. Its translation: CASSPSVGRATEQYF.

This chain joins TRBV4-3 and TRBJ1-5; D unresolved. V was pared by 1 base and J by 0 bases, with 10 bases between. Germline-derived CDR1 and CDR2 are LGHNA and YSLEER. The CDR3 contains 16 residues. Here the CDR3 DNA reads TGCGCCAGCAGCCAAGGGTGGGGAGATAGCAATCAGCCCCAGCATTTT. Translated: CASSQGWGDSNQPQHF.

CDR3 sequence reads: CASSSLGGGGETQYF. The CDR3, as DNA: TGTGCCAGCAGTTCCTTGGGAGGGGGCGGCGAGACCCAGTACTTC. The chain recombines TRBV28 with TRBJ2-5; D may be TRBD1 or TRBD2 (7 bases each). CDR1 is MDHEN and CDR2 is SYDVKM in the germline V gene. Trimming took off 4 bases at V and 5 bases at J, with 17 bases between the two ends. This CDR3 is 15 amino acids long.

The rearrangement links TRBV7-8 to TRBJ2-7, with a tentative D call TRBD1 (6 bases). Per germline, CDR1 SGHVS and CDR2 FQNEAQ. Trimming removed 1 base from V and 7 bases from J, with 14 bases in between. This CDR3 is built from 14 residues. Here the CDR3 DNA reads TGTGCCAGCAGCTTAGGGGGGCCTGCTGGGGAGCAGTACTTC. Amino acid sequence: CASSLGGPAGEQYF. The full variable domain, with the rest looked up from reference TRBV7-8 and TRBJ2-7, is GAGVSQSPRYKVAKRGQDVALRCDPISGHVSLFWYQQALGQGPEFLTYFQNEAQLDKSGLPSDRFFAERPEGSVSTLKIQRTQQEDSAVYLCASSLGGPAGEQYFGPGTRLTVT.

The chain combines TRBV29-1 with TRBJ2-5, with D perhaps TRBD1 (6 bases). Trimming shortened V by 3 bases and J by 5 bases, and 10 bases separated the two germline ends. The CDR3 loop spans 12 amino acids. The germline V gene encodes CDR1 SQVTM and CDR2 ANQGSEA. CDR3 bases: TGCAGCGTTGATGGGACAAGGGAGACCCAGTACTTC. This encodes CSVDGTRETQYF.

This chain links TRBV27 with TRBJ2-5; D remains ambiguous. The assigned J gene may be wrong: the sequence end matches TRBJ2-7 better. Germline V gene sequence: CDR1 MNHEY, CDR2 SMNVEV (reference sequence). This CDR3 region has 15 residues. CDR3 DNA: TGTGCCAGCAGTTTACAGCCGACTGGTGCCTACGAGCAGTACTTC. This codes for CASSLQPTGAYEQYF.

V is TRBV29-1 and J is TRBJ2-7; TRBD1 or TRBD2 may be the D gene (5 bases each). CDR1 is SQVTM and CDR2 is ANQGSEA in the germline V gene. V shed 5 bases and J shed 1 base, with 12 bases lying between them. The CDR3 length is 13 residues. CDR3 loop: CSVRGADSYEQYF. CDR3 in DNA: TGCAGCGTTCGAGGGGCCGATTCCTACGAGCAGTACTTC.

The rearrangement uses TRBV4-1 and TRBJ2-3; 12 nucleotides align to TRBD2. The CDR3 consists of 21 residues. With 0 bases clipped from V and 6 bases from J, the junction kept 19 bases outside the gene matches. Germline assignment: CDR1 MGHRA and CDR2 YSYEKL. The CDR3, as DNA: TGCGCCAGCAGCCAAGATACAATGGCTAGCGGGGGGGGACTGGATACCGATACGCAGTATTTT. It translates to CASSQDTMASGGGLDTDTQYF.

The gene calls are TRBV19 and TRBJ2-7; TRBD2 matches at 8 bases. J lost 2 bases, V lost 3 bases, and 3 bases had no gene match. The CDR3 is 14 amino acids. Germline values: CDR1 LNHDA, CDR2 SQIVND (reference sequence). CDR3 sequence reads: CASSISGGTYEQYF. In DNA, the CDR3 is TGTGCCAGTAGTATCTCGGGGGGGACCTACGAGCAGTACTTC. Based on the CDR3 plus reference TRBV19 and TRBJ2-7, the full variable domain is DGGITQSPKYLFRKEGQNVTLSCEQNLNHDAMYWYRQDPGQGLRLIYYSQIVNDFQKGDIAEGYSVSREKKESFPLTVTSAQKNPTAFYLCASSISGGTYEQYFGPGTRLTVT.

This clone was observed a single time. The chain uses TRBV5-4 and TRBJ2-1; weak D call: TRBD1 (6 bases). V dropped 2 bases and J dropped 5 bases, with 14 bases sitting between them. CDR1 and CDR2 (germline): SGHNT, YYREEE (reference sequence). This CDR3 region has 15 residues. CDR3 DNA sequence: TGTGCCAGCAGCTTCTGGGGGCCTCTCAACAATGAGCAGTTCTTC. Residues: CASSFWGPLNNEQFF.

The V and J genes are TRBV19 and TRBJ2-7; TRBD1 matches at 8 bases. Trimming at V came to 10 bases and at J to 3 bases, leaving 5 bases not matched to a gene. The CDR3 loop spans 12 amino acids. Germline CDR1 is LNHDA and CDR2 is SQIVND (reference sequence). CDR3: CATSGTGYEQYF. CDR3 DNA: TGTGCCACCTCCGGGACAGGCTACGAGCAGTACTTC.

V usage is TRBV7-2 and J usage is TRBJ2-1; 11 nucleotides align to TRBD2. Germline CDR1 is SGHTA and CDR2 is FQGNSA. Germline trimming cut 1 base from V and 10 bases from J; bases unmatched to any gene: 9. The CDR3 spans 16 residues. CDR3 region: CASSLVSGGALGEQFF. Here the CDR3 DNA reads TGTGCCAGCAGCTTAGTTAGCGGGGGGGCCTTAGGAGAGCAGTTCTTC.

This clone has only one observation. V usage is TRBV7-2 and J usage is TRBJ1-3; D not certain. Trimming pared 2 bases from V and 2 bases from J, leaving 1 base between. Germline values: CDR1 SGHTA, CDR2 FQGNSA. The CDR3 covers 12 residues. CDR3 nucleotides: TGTGCCAGCAGCTTAACTGGAAACACCATATATTTT. As protein: CASSLTGNTIYF.